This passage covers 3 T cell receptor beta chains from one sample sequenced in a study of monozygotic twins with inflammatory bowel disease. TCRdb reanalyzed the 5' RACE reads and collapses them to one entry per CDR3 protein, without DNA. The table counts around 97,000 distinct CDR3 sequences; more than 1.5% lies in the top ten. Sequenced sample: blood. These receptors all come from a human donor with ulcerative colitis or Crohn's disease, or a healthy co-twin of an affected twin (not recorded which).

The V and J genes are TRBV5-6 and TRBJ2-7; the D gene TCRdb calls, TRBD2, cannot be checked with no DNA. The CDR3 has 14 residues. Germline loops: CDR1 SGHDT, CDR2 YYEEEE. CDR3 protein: CASSPYWAEGEQYF. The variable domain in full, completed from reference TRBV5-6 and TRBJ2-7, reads DAGVTQSPTHLIKTRGQQVTLRCSPKSGHDTVSWYQQALGQGPQFIFQYYEEEERQRGNFPDRFSGHQFPNYSSELNVNALLLGDSALYLCASSPYWAEGEQYFGPGTRLTVT.

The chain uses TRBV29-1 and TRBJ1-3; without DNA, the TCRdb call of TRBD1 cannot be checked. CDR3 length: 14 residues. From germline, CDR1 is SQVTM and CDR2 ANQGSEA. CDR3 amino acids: CSVGQGGSGNTIYF.

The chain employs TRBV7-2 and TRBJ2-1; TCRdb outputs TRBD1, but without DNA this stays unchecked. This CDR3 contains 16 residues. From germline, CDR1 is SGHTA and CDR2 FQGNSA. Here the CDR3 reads CASSLGTGIPYNEQFF.